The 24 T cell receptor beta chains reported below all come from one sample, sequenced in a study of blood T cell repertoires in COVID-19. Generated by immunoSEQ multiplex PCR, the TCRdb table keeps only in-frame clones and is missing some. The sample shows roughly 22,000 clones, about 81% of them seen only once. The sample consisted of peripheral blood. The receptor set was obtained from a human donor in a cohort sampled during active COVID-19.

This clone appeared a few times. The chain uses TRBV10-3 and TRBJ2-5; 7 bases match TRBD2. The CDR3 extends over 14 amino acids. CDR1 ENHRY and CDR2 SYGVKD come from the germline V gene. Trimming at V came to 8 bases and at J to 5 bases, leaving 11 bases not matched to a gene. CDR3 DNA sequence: TGTGCCATCGGGGGACTACTAGGTAGTGAGACCCAGTACTTC. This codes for CAIGGLLGSETQYF.

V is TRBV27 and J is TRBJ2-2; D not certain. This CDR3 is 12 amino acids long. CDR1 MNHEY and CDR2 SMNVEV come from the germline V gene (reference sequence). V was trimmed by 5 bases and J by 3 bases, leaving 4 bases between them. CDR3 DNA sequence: TGTGCCAGCAGTATCTACACCGGGGAGCTGTTTTTT. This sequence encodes CASSIYTGELFF.

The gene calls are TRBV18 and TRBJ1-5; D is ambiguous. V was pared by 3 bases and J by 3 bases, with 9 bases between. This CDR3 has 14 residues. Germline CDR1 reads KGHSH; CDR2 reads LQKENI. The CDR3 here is CASSPSPNNQPQHF. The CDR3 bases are TGTGCCAGCTCACCTTCACCTAACAATCAGCCCCAGCATTTT.

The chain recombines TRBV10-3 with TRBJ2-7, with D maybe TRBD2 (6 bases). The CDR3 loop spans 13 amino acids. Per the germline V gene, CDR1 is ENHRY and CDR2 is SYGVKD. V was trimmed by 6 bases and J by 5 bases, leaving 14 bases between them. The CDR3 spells CAIRTGGINEQYF. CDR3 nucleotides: TGTGCCATCAGGACGGGCGGGATCAACGAGCAGTACTTC.

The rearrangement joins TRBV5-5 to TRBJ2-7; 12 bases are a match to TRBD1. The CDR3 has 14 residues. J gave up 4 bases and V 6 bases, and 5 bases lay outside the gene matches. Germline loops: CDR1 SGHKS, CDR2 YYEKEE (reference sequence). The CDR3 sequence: CASTRDRGRYEQYF. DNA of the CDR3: TGTGCCAGCACCAGGGACAGGGGGCGATACGAGCAGTACTTC.

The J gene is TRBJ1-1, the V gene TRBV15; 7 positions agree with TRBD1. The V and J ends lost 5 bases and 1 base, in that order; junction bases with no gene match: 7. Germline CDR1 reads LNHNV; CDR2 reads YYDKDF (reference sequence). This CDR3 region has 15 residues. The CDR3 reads CATSEAGTENTEAFF. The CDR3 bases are TGTGCCACCAGCGAGGCCGGGACAGAGAACACTGAAGCTTTCTTT. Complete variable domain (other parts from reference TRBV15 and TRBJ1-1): DAMVIQNPRYQVTQFGKPVTLSCSQTLNHNVMYWYQQKSSQAPKLLFHYYDKDFNNEADTPDNFQSRRPNTSFCFLDIRSPGLGDTAMYLCATSEAGTENTEAFFGQGTRLTVV.

CDR3 amino acids: CASSQSQGSTGGVEAFF. CDR3 nucleotide sequence: TGTGCCAGCAGCCAAAGCCAGGGTAGCACCGGAGGGGTTGAAGCTTTCTTT. The chain joins TRBV4-2 to TRBJ1-1, with a weak D call TRBD1 (5 bases). The CDR3 is 17 amino acids. In germline, CDR1 is LGHNA, CDR2 YNFKEQ. Trimming cost V 2 bases and J 7 bases, with 23 bases left between them.

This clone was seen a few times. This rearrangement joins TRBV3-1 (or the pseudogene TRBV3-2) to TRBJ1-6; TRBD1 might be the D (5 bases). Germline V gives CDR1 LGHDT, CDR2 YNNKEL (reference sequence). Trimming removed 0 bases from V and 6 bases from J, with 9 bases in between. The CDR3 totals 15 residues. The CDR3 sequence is CASSQEGLINSPLHF. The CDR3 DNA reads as TGTGCCAGCAGCCAAGAGGGACTGATTAATTCACCCCTCCACTTT.

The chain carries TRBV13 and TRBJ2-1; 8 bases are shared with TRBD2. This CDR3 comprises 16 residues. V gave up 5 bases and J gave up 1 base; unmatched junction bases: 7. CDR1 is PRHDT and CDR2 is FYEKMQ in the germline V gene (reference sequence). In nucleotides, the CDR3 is TGTGCCAGCAGCCCGAATGGCGGGAGGTCCTACAATGAGCAGTTCTTC. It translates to CASSPNGGRSYNEQFF.

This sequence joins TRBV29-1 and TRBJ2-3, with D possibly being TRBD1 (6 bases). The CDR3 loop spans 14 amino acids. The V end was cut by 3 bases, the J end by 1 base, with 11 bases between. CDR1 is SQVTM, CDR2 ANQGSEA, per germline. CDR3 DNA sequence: TGCAGCGTTGAGGGGACAAGACGCACAGATACGCAGTATTTT. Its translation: CSVEGTRRTDTQYF.

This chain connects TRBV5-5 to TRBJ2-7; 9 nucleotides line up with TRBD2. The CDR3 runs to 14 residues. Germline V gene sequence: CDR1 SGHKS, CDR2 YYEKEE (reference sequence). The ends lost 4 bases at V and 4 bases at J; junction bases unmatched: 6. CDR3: CASSTVAGAYEQYF. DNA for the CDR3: TGTGCCAGCAGCACAGTAGCGGGAGCTTACGAGCAGTACTTC.

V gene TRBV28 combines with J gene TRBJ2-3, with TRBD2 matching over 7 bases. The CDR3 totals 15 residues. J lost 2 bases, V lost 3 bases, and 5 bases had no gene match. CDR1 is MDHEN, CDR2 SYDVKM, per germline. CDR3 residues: CASSLTSPNTDTQYF. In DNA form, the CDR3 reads TGTGCCAGCAGTTTGACTAGCCCCAACACAGATACGCAGTATTTT.

The CDR3 nucleotides read TGCAGCGTTGAAGGGGTCGGGGGGAAACCCTACAATGAGCAGTTCTTC. It encodes CSVEGVGGKPYNEQFF. This chain joins TRBV29-1 and TRBJ2-1, with 7 bases fitting TRBD2. The V segment lost 1 base and the J segment 2 bases; nucleotides outside the gene matches: 8. Germline CDR1 reads SQVTM; CDR2 reads ANQGSEA. The CDR3 runs to 16 residues.

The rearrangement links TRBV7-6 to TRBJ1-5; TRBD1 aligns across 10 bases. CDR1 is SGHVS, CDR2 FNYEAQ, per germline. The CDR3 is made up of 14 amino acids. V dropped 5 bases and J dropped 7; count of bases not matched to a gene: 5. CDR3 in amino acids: CASSPRTGGQPQHF. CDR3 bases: TGTGCCAGCAGCCCCCGGACAGGGGGACAGCCCCAGCATTTT. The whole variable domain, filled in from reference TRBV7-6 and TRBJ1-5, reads GAGVSQSPRYKVTKRGQDVALRCDPISGHVSLYWYRQALGQGPEFLTYFNYEAQQDKSGLPNDRFSAERPEGSISTLTIQRTEQRDSAMYRCASSPRTGGQPQHFGDGTRLSIL.

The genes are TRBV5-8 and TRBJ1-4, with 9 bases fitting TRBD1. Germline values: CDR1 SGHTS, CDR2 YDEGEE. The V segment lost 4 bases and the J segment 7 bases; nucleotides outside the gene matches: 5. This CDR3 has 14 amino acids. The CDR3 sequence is CASSGTGMSEKLFF. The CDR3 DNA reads TGTGCCAGCAGCGGGACAGGGATGAGTGAAAAACTGTTTTTT.

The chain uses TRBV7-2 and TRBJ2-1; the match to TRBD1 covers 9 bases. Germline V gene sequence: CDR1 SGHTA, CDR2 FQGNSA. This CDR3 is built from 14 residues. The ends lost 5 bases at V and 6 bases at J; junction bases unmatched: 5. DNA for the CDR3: TGTGCCAGCAGCCTGGACAGGGGAGGCAATGAGCAGTTCTTC. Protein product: CASSLDRGGNEQFF.

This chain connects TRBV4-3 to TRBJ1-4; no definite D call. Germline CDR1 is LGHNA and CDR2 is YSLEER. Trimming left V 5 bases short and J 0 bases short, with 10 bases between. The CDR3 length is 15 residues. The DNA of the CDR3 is TGCGCCAGCAGCGGGCGAACTTCAACTAATGAAAAACTGTTTTTT. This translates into CASSGRTSTNEKLFF.

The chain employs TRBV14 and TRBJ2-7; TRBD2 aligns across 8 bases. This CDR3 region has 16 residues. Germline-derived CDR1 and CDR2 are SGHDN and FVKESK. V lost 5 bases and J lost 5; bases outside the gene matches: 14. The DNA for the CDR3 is TGTGCCAGCAGCGCCTTGGTGGGAGCGGGAGTCGACGAGCAGTACTTC. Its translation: CASSALVGAGVDEQYF.

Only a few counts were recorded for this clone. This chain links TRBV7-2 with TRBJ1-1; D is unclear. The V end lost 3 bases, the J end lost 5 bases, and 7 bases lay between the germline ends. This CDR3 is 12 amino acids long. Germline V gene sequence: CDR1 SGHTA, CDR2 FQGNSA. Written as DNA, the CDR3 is TGTGCCAGCAGCTTCCCTCTAACTGAAGCTTTCTTT. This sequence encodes CASSFPLTEAFF.

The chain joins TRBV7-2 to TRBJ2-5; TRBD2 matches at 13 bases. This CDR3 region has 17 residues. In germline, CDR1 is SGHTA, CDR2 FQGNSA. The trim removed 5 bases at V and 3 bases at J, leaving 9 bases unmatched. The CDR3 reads CASSRTGTSGAKETQYF. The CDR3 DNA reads TGTGCCAGCAGCCGTACCGGGACTAGCGGGGCAAAAGAGACCCAGTACTTC.

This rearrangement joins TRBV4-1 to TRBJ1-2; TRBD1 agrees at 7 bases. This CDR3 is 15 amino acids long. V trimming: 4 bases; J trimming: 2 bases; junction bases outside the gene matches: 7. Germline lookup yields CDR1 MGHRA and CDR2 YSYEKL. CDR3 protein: CASSRGTASNYGYTF. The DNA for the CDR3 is TGCGCCAGCAGCCGCGGGACAGCCTCAAACTATGGCTACACCTTC.

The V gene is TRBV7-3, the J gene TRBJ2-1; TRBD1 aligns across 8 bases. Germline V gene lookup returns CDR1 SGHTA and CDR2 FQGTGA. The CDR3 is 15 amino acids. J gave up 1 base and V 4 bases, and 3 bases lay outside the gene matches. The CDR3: CASSSDRGSYNEQFF. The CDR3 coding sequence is TGTGCCAGCAGCTCCGACAGGGGTTCCTACAATGAGCAGTTCTTC.

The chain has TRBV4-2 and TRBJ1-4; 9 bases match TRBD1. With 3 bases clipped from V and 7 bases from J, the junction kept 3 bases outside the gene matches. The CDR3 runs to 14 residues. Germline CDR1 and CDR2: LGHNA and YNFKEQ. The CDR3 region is CASSQGTGTEKLFF. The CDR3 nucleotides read TGTGCCAGCAGCCAGGGGACAGGGACTGAAAAACTGTTTTTT.

The CDR3 DNA is TGCGCCAGCAGCTTCCGAGGATTCTCCTACAATGAGCAGTTCTTC. It is translated as CASSFRGFSYNEQFF. This chain joins TRBV5-1 and TRBJ2-1; the D is unclear. This CDR3 is built from 15 residues. CDR1 and CDR2 (germline): SGHRS, YFSETQ. V was clipped by 2 bases and J by 0 bases, with 9 bases between them.